Below, 4 T cell receptor beta chains from the same sample are listed, as sequenced in a study of CD8 T cells in ankylosing spondylitis. Study conclusions and caveats: What seemed typical of ankylosing spondylitis blood was a TCR beta motif built from several highly homologous variants.

These receptors have no identified antigens. TCRdb itself ran the 5' RACE reads through MiXCR, one entry per CDR3 protein. The sample consists of around 490,000 distinct CDR3 sequences, approximately 5% of them appearing once. Input material: blood, either unsorted or a sorted T cell fraction (not recorded which). The receptor set was obtained from a male donor with ankylosing spondylitis.

The count of this clonotype is one. J is TRBJ2-7 and V is TRBV10-3; D not certain. Trimming cost V 2 bases and J 0 bases, with 5 bases left between them. CDR3 length: 13 amino acids. Germline V gene lookup returns CDR1 ENHRY and CDR2 SYGVKD. CDR3 DNA: TGTGCCATCAGTGAGCCGACCTCCTACGAGCAGTACTTC. Translation gives CAISEPTSYEQYF.

This clonotype appeared a few times. This chain uses TRBV18 with TRBJ1-2; D gene ambiguous. The V end was cut by 4 bases, the J end by 8 bases, with 20 bases between. This CDR3 is 15 amino acids long. Germline V gene sequence: CDR1 KGHSH, CDR2 LQKENI. CDR3 loop: CASSRSSDLSPGYTF. The CDR3 DNA reads as TGTGCCAGCTCACGATCCTCGGACCTATCCCCGGGCTACACCTTC.

This clonotype appeared a single time. This chain connects TRBV2 to TRBJ2-1, with no clear D. The CDR3 totals 14 residues. With 6 bases removed from V and 5 bases from J, the gap between germline ends came to 14 bases. The germline gives CDR1 SNHLY, CDR2 FYNNEI. The CDR3 is CASRKGPGHNEQFF. The CDR3 region has the DNA TGTGCCAGCAGGAAAGGACCTGGGCACAATGAGCAGTTCTTC.

This clonotype was counted at least ten times. The CDR3 nucleotides are TGTGCCAGCAGCCTCGGGCGAGGGATTTATAACACCGGGGAGCTGTTTTTT. Translated, it gives CASSLGRGIYNTGELFF. The chain combines TRBV7-8 with TRBJ2-2, with D tentatively TRBD2 (5 bases). V was cut by 5 bases and J by 2 bases, with 18 bases left in between. CDR3 length: 17 amino acids. Germline V gene data show CDR1 as SGHVS and CDR2 as FQNEAQ.